This TCR beta chain was captured in a study of cytomegalovirus exposure and HLA in healthy donors. PCR primers comprised 60 Vbeta and 13 Jbeta primers. In the source study's methods: In a later analysis, the count reached 82 million or so unique TCR beta chains, with around 11 million shared. Only in-frame clones appear in the TCRdb table, and some are missing; sequencing was by immunoSEQ multiplex PCR. The V and J calls and the clone size are those of that table, but D and trimming were determined from the DNA. The data show about 140,000 clones, more than 8% seen once. This receptor was identified in a man in his fifties or sixties in good health and CMV-seronegative. Sequenced input: PBMCs.

The CDR3 nucleotides are TGTGCCAGCGGGAGGGGCGAGGGAGCCTACGAGCAGTACTTC. Translation gives CASGRGEGAYEQYF. The V call is TRBV2, the J call TRBJ2-7, with 7 bases matching TRBD2. Germline V gene data show CDR1 as SNHLY and CDR2 as FYNNEI. The CDR3 runs to 14 residues. V shed 8 bases, J shed 2 bases, and the junction held 9 bases outside the gene matches.